The clone carrying this T cell receptor beta chain was seen once. Its antigen is as yet unknown. The sample is drawn from a study of T cell responses to AZD1222 COVID-19 vaccine. Study findings and constraints: Seropositivity was recorded at baseline in only 6 or 7 AZD1222 recipients. Among vaccine-associated CD4 TCRs, coverage spanned spike, with dominance at 160-218 and 743-854. A reported finding is that nearly half of spike-specific TCRs target unmutated variant regions.

Per germline, CDR1 SGHRS and CDR2 YFSETQ. V lost 1 base and J 8 bases, leaving 15 bases between the germline ends. There are 15 residues in the CDR3. Produced via immunoSEQ multiplex PCR; TCRdb's table is partial and in-frame only. The table shows 150,000 to 200,000 clones, with roughly 91% occurring only once. The chain joins TRBV5-1 to TRBJ1-4, with unresolved D. The TCR originated in an adult in good health. Sequences were derived from peripheral blood, sampled on day 0 of AZD1222 vaccination. The CDR3 DNA reads as TGCGCCAGCAGCTTGAATGAGGGTCCGAACGAAAAACTGTTTTTT. It is translated as CASSLNEGPNEKLFF.